This is a list of T cell receptor beta chains from one sample in a study of cytomegalovirus exposure and HLA in healthy donors. Sequenced by immunoSEQ multiplex PCR; TCRdb stores in-frame clones only, minus some. Here the sample spans 80,000 to 95,000 clones, roughly two thirds being singletons. Input material: PBMCs. All receptors come from a human donor in good health. CDR3s include the opening cysteine and the closing phenylalanine or tryptophan. Size values are once, few and many counts, or a class for expanded clones, and some rows have none.

clone_size v_call cdr3_aa
few TRBV7-9 CASSLAGGSRDTQYF
. TRBV4-2 CASSLSMNTGELFF
. TRBV7-7 CASSYRLNTEAFF
. TRBV29-1 CSVQRDRGYNEQFF
. TRBV5-1 CASSFQGVPYEQYF
. TRBV5-4 CASSLPTGGNTEAFF
. TRBV5-1 CASSRPGGPNNEQFF
few TRBV19 CASSILQGPSSGNTIYF
few TRBV5-6 CASSLVGSLYGYTF
. TRBV5-1 CATQKGQGPNTEAFF
. TRBV7-2 CASSLGQYGYTF
. TRBV14 CASSPQGTLPEAFF
. TRBV11-2 CASSLDRTRESEQYF
. TRBV5-4 CASSFPFGSGGLEETQYF
. TRBV7-3 CVSSLVPGLGANVLTF
. TRBV2 CASVGQGTNEQFF
. TRBV6-1 CASSERQGNDGYTF
. TRBV7-2 CASSLEVPPLHF
. TRBV19 CASSPGHLTGELFF
. TRBV13 CASSLGIGTGNIQYF
. TRBV15 CATSRGGQGDGYTF
. TRBV9 CASSVHAQGADGYTF
. TRBV7-6 CASTKLTSGVQNEQFF
few TRBV4-1 CASSQAGTWGNTIYF
. TRBV6-4 CASSAEQGNYGYTF
once TRBV2 CASRRHSGKSDYEQYF
. TRBV14 CASSQYETQYF
few TRBV9 CASSWGGVGEKLFF
few TRBV11-2 CASSLAGNGETQYF
. TRBV30 CAWSVRGYEQYF
. TRBV7-6 CASSHRTGVTGELFF
. TRBV15 CATGTFGTSGGVRQETQYF
. TRBV7-3 CASSPGWSDNEQFF
. TRBV6-1 CASSARLTSNYGYTF
. TRBV2 CASSTGLPYEQYF
. TRBV27 CASSPYRNTGELFF
. TRBV9 CASSVAWRADTQYF